This TCR beta chain was retrieved from a study of shared clonotypes between healthy human individuals. Trimming left V 3 bases short and J 2 bases short, with 3 bases between. Germline V gene data show CDR1 as DFQATT and CDR2 as SNEGSKA (reference sequence). The CDR3 loop spans 11 amino acids. Original processing notes: Junction-only immunoSEQ data arrived without quality scores, meaning filtering differed. The repertoire was sequenced with immunoSEQ multiplex PCR; TCRdb's copy has only in-frame clones and lacks some. V, J and clone size are those of that table, while D and trimming were read from the DNA. The sample lists about 510,000 clones, about three quarters seen once, with around 12% in the top ten. As for this clone: Other DNA variants within this sample encode the same CDR3.

The J gene is TRBJ2-3, the V gene TRBV20-1; D not certain. The source of this sequence is a woman in her 40s in good health. Some clones in this sample may be carry-over from other donors' samples. The specimen was PBMCs. CDR3 DNA sequence: TGCAGTGCTAGGGTCACAGATACGCAGTATTTT. Protein product: CSARVTDTQYF.